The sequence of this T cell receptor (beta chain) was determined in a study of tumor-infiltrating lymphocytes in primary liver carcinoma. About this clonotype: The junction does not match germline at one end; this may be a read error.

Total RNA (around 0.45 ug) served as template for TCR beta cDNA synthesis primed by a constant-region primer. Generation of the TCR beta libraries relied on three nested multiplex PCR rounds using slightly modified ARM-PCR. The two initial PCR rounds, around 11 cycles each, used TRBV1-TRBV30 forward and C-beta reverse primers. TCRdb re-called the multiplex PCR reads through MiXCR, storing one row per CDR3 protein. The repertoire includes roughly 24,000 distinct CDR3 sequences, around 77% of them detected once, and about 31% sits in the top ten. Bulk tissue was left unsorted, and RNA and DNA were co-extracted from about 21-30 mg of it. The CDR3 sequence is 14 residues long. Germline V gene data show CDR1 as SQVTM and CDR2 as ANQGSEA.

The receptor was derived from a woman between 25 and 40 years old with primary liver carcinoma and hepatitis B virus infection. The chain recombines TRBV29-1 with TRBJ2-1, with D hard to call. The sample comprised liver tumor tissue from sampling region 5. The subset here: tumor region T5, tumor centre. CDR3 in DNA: TGTAGTGGCGCTGCCGTGAGCGTAGTCGATGAGCAGTTCTTC. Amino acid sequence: CSGAAVSVVDEQFF.